The 18 T cell receptor beta chains in this list originate from one sample, sequenced in a study of cytomegalovirus exposure and HLA in healthy donors. PCR primers comprised 60 Vbeta and 13 Jbeta primers. TCRdb's copy holds only in-frame clones and misses some; the assay was immunoSEQ multiplex PCR. The table records about 94,000 clones, roughly 73% of them present only once. Sample: PBMCs. The receptors derive from a middle-aged woman in good health and CMV-seronegative.

This clone was seen a few times. V and J are TRBV27 and TRBJ1-1; D gene unclear. The CDR3 spans 15 residues. Trimming removed 1 base from V and 3 bases from J, with 12 bases in between. Looked up from germline, CDR1 is MNHEY and CDR2 is SMNVEV (reference sequence). The CDR3 spells CASSLLGRRDTEAFF. CDR3 DNA: TGTGCCAGCAGTTTATTAGGCAGGAGGGACACTGAAGCTTTCTTT.

The V call is TRBV25-1, the J call TRBJ2-5, with TRBD2 matching 12 bases. Germline CDR1 and CDR2: MGHDK and SYGVNS. The CDR3 spans 15 residues. V gave up 5 bases and J gave up 6 bases; unmatched junction bases: 7. The CDR3: CASSQLAGGYQTQYF. The CDR3 nucleotides read TGTGCCAGCAGTCAACTAGCGGGGGGATATCAGACCCAGTACTTC.

In this sample, this clone turned up once. This sequence joins TRBV9 and TRBJ2-5; 10 bases align to TRBD2. CDR3 length: 16 residues. V trimming: 4 bases; J trimming: 3 bases; junction bases outside the gene matches: 9. CDR1 SGDLS and CDR2 YYNGEE come from the germline V gene. CDR3 residues: CASSLGASGGKETQYF. The CDR3 bases are TGTGCCAGCAGCCTCGGGGCTAGCGGGGGAAAAGAGACCCAGTACTTC.

V usage is TRBV4-2 and J usage is TRBJ1-6; D uncertain. The V end lost 4 bases, the J end lost 7 bases, and 11 bases lay between the germline ends. The CDR3 has 14 residues. Germline CDR1 reads LGHNA; CDR2 reads YNFKEQ. The CDR3 DNA follows: TGTGCCAGCAGCCCCCGGACTGGAAATTCACCCCTCCACTTT. Residues: CASSPRTGNSPLHF.

The V call is TRBV11-2, the J call TRBJ2-3; weak D call: TRBD2 (7 bases). Trimming removed 0 bases from V and 2 bases from J, with 15 bases in between. The CDR3 loop spans 17 amino acids. Germline CDR1 is SGHAT and CDR2 is FQNNGV. DNA for the CDR3: TGTGCCAGCAGCTTAGATCTTGGGGCGGGGGCCACAGATACGCAGTATTTT. Translation gives CASSLDLGAGATDTQYF.

This sequence joins TRBV20-1 and TRBJ1-1; no reliable D call. From germline, CDR1 is DFQATT and CDR2 SNEGSKA (reference sequence). This CDR3 comprises 11 residues. CDR3 DNA: TGCAGCATCCCTCGGGAAACTGAAGCTTTCTTT. Translation gives CSIPRETEAFF.

This clone was observed a single time. CDR3 loop: CASAGLGTDTQYF. The CDR3 DNA sequence: TGCGCCAGCGCCGGTCTAGGCACAGATACGCAGTATTTT. V is TRBV4-1 and J is TRBJ2-3; D is uncertain. V lost 8 bases and J lost 1, with 10 bases in between. The germline gives CDR1 MGHRA, CDR2 YSYEKL. The CDR3 loop spans 13 amino acids.

This clone was detected a few times. The chain recombines TRBV18 with TRBJ1-1, with TRBD1 as a possible D gene (6 bases). CDR1 KGHSH and CDR2 LQKENI come from the germline V gene. CDR3 length equals 15 residues. Trimming took off 2 bases at V and 3 bases at J, with 13 bases between the two ends. The CDR3 sequence is CASSPGGAADTEAFF. In nucleotides, the CDR3 is TGTGCCAGCTCACCAGGGGGGGCCGCGGACACTGAAGCTTTCTTT.

V gene TRBV18 combines with J gene TRBJ2-7; 9 bases are shared with TRBD1. Germline values: CDR1 KGHSH, CDR2 LQKENI. This CDR3 has 15 amino acids. V was clipped by 5 bases and J by 2 bases; unmatched bases: 7. CDR3 DNA sequence: TGTGCCAGCTCATCCACGGGACAGGGAGCCTACGAGCAGTACTTC. Translating it yields CASSSTGQGAYEQYF. The variable domain in full, completed from reference TRBV18 and TRBJ2-7, reads NAGVMQNPRHLVRRRGQEARLRCSPMKGHSHVYWYRQLPEEGLKFMVYLQKENIIDESGMPKERFSAEFPKEGPSILRIQQVVRGDSAAYFCASSSTGQGAYEQYFGPGTRLTVT.

The chain carries TRBV11-2 and TRBJ1-1; D is unclear. The germline V and J ends were trimmed by 4 bases and 1 base, with 7 bases remaining between them. Germline values: CDR1 SGHAT, CDR2 FQNNGV. The length of the CDR3 is 13 residues. The CDR3 loop reads CASSSNKNTEAFF. The CDR3 bases are TGTGCCAGCAGCTCGAACAAGAACACTGAAGCTTTCTTT.

The chain links TRBV30 to TRBJ1-1; D gene uncertain. Germline V gives CDR1 GTSNPN, CDR2 SVGIG (reference sequence). CDR3 size: 12 residues. Trimming removed 1 base from V and 4 bases from J, with 7 bases in between. CDR3 residues: CAWSGEATEAFF. The CDR3 coding sequence is TGTGCCTGGAGTGGAGAAGCCACTGAAGCTTTCTTT.

The CDR3 spells CASSLGGLSGANVLTF. CDR3 sequence (DNA): TGTGCCAGCAGTTTGGGCGGACTCTCTGGGGCCAACGTCCTGACTTTC. V and J are TRBV28 and TRBJ2-6; perhaps TRBD2 as D (5 bases). This CDR3 is built from 16 residues. V was shortened by 3 bases and J by 0 bases, with 9 bases between the two germline ends. CDR1 is MDHEN, CDR2 SYDVKM, per germline.

This clone came up once. The chain joins TRBV6-1 to TRBJ2-5; 11 nucleotides line up with TRBD2. The CDR3 spans 15 residues. Looked up from germline, CDR1 is MNHNS and CDR2 is SASEGT. V was clipped by 7 bases and J by 3 bases; unmatched bases: 7. The DNA for the CDR3 is TGTGCCAGCACCAGACTAGCGGGGTCTAAAGAGACCCAGTACTTC. Its protein is CASTRLAGSKETQYF.

This clone has a single count. This rearrangement joins TRBV5-4 to TRBJ2-5; 8 bases are shared with TRBD1. The better agreement between TRBJ2-7 and the DNA end casts doubt on the J call. Looked up from germline, CDR1 is SGHNT and CDR2 is YYREEE (reference sequence). The CDR3 contains 14 residues. The CDR3 DNA reads as TGTGCCAGCAGCTCGACAGGGGTGTCCTACGAGCAGTACTTC. The encoded protein is CASSSTGVSYEQYF.

The rearrangement joins TRBV7-2 to TRBJ1-5; D gene unclear. CDR1 and CDR2 from the germline V gene are SGHTA and FQGNSA. The CDR3 consists of 13 residues. V was pared by 1 base and J by 8 bases, with 9 bases between. The CDR3 sequence: CASSLDPNKPQHF. The CDR3 bases are TGTGCCAGCAGCTTAGATCCCAACAAGCCCCAGCATTTT.

The rearrangement uses TRBV7-6 and TRBJ2-2, with D possibly TRBD1 on 5 matching bases. The CDR3 runs 16 residues. From germline, CDR1 is SGHVS and CDR2 FNYEAQ. V lost 2 bases and J 4 bases, leaving 14 bases between the germline ends. The CDR3 DNA reads TGTGCCAGCAGCTTATTCGAAGGGGCCACCACCGGGGAGCTGTTTTTT. Protein sequence: CASSLFEGATTGELFF.

V and J are TRBV30 and TRBJ1-5, with D perhaps TRBD1 (5 bases). V lost 2 bases and J lost 6, with 11 bases in between. Germline V gives CDR1 GTSNPN, CDR2 SVGIG (reference sequence). The CDR3 runs 13 residues. The CDR3 spells CAWSTGRGQPQHF. CDR3 nucleotides: TGTGCCTGGAGTACGGGGAGGGGTCAGCCCCAGCATTTT.

This chain connects TRBV6-6 to TRBJ1-1, with D uncertain. Germline CDR1 is MNHNY and CDR2 is SVGAGI (reference sequence). V was trimmed by 4 bases and J by 11 bases, leaving 20 bases between them. The CDR3 has 14 residues. The CDR3 sequence is CASSSLGTGVVAFF. In nucleotides, the CDR3 is TGTGCCAGCAGTTCCCTTGGTACCGGTGTTGTTGCTTTCTTT.